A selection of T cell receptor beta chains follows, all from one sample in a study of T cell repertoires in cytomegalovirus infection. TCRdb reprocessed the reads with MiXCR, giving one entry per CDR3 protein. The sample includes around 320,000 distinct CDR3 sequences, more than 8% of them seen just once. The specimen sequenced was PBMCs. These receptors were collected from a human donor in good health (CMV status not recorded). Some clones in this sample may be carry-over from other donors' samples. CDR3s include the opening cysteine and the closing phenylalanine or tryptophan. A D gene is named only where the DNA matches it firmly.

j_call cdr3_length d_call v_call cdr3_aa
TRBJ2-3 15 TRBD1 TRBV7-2 CASSTRDRGADTQYF
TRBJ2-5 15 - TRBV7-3 CASSSGQTAKETQYF
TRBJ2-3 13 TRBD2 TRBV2 CARETSGRDTQYF
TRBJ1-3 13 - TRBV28 CASITRIGNTIYF
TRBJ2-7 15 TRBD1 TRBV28 CASTLLGQGAHEQYF
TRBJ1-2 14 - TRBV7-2 CASRPAGVTDGYTF
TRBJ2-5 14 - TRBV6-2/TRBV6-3 CASSYPSSGETQYF
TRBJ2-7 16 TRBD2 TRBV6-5 CASSSPGTSGTYEQYF
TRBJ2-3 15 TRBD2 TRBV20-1 CSARDVSSGGVTQYF
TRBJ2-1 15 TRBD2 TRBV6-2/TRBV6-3 CASKFAGLAGGPQFF
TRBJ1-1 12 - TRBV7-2 CASSPRGTEAFF
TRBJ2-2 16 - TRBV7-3 CASSLTSLANTGELFF
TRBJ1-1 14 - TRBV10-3 CAITPDILNTEAFF